Reported below is one TCR beta chain. The sample comes from a study of OX40 agonist ivuxolimab in advanced cancers. Across the study: Three dose-escalation patients had partial responses: one with hepatocellular carcinoma and two with cutaneous melanoma.

The data were produced by immunoSEQ multiplex PCR, yet TCRdb's version contains in-frame clones alone and is incomplete. The sample holds some 87,000 clones, about 93% seen once. The CDR3 extends over 15 amino acids. Trimming cost V 0 bases and J 4 bases, with 10 bases left between them. From germline, CDR1 is SGHNT and CDR2 YYREEE (reference sequence). The chain combines TRBV5-4 with TRBJ2-2, with a tentative D call TRBD1 (5 bases). Sequencing was performed on CD4+ or CD8+ T cells sorted from blood, taken in a trial of the OX40 agonist ivuxolimab. The clonotype was recovered from an adult with an advanced solid tumor such as melanoma, head and neck, liver or kidney cancer. CDR3 nucleotide sequence: TGTGCCAGCAGCTTGGCAGGGTTGGGCACCGGGGAGCTGTTTTTT. Protein product: CASSLAGLGTGELFF.